This T cell receptor (beta chain) was profiled in a study of T-cell memory formation after mild COVID-19. The study's findings and limits: Clonal second-wave expansions that peaked on day 37 had unconfirmed SARS-CoV-2 specificity. Whereas later expanders leaned CD4+, clones contracting day 15 to 85 showed a balanced CD4/CD8 makeup.

The germline CDR1 and CDR2 sequences are DFQATT and SNEGSKA (reference sequence). V was pared by 0 bases and J by 7 bases, with 6 bases between. CDR3 length equals 11 residues. As concerns this clonotype: Its matching antigen is unknown.

From the 5' RACE reads, TCRdb called clonotypes with MiXCR, one entry per CDR3 protein. The table records some 200,000 distinct CDR3 sequences, about a fifth of them present only once. The gene calls are TRBV20-1 and TRBJ1-2; no clear D gene. Input material: PBMCs or a T cell subset sorted from them (not recorded which). This sequence was found in an adult woman who had mild COVID-19 (a few samples of this study predate the infection). Cell type and time point are not known. CDR3 protein: CSARELSGYTF. The CDR3 DNA sequence: TGCAGTGCTAGAGAGCTAAGTGGCTACACCTTC.